Following are 30 T cell receptor beta chains from one sample sequenced in a study of early T cells in non-severe SARS-CoV-2 infection. TCRdb redid the calling of the 5' RACE reads with MiXCR, one entry per CDR3 protein. This table has some 61,000 distinct CDR3 sequences, 8.7% appearing once. This specimen was whole blood, taken at baseline. The receptors originated from an adult who was a healthcare worker with PCR-confirmed SARS-CoV-2 infection or an uninfected control (not recorded which).

This clonotype came up a few times. This chain joins TRBV7-2 and TRBJ1-1; the match to TRBD1 covers 7 bases. Germline trimming cut 1 base from V and 7 bases from J; bases unmatched to any gene: 0. This CDR3 region has 12 residues. Germline V gene lookup returns CDR1 SGHTA and CDR2 FQGNSA. CDR3 in DNA: TGTGCCAGCAGCTTAGGGACAGGTGAAGCTTTCTTT. The encoded protein is CASSLGTGEAFF.

This clonotype was seen only a few times. This chain links TRBV5-1 with TRBJ2-3, with TRBD1 identical over 10 bases. This CDR3 is 18 amino acids long. Germline lookup yields CDR1 SGHRS and CDR2 YFSETQ. V dropped 4 bases and J dropped 4; count of bases not matched to a gene: 15. The CDR3 DNA follows: TGCGCCAGCAGCCAGGGCCTCCGGGACAGGGGAATAGCAGATACGCAGTATTTT. Residues: CASSQGLRDRGIADTQYF. The full variable domain, in which reference TRBV5-1 and TRBJ2-3 provide the parts outside the CDR3, is KAGVTQTPRYLIKTRGQQVTLSCSPISGHRSVSWYQQTPGQGLQFLFEYFSETQRNKGNFPGRFSGRQFSNSRSEMNVSTLELGDSALYLCASSQGLRDRGIADTQYFGPGTRLTVL.

In its sample, this clonotype was seen many times. The V call is TRBV10-3, the J call TRBJ2-2; D not resolved. This CDR3 comprises 12 residues. The germline V and J ends were trimmed by 8 bases and 0 bases, with 4 bases remaining between them. CDR1 and CDR2 (germline): ENHRY, SYGVKD. In DNA form, the CDR3 reads TGTGCCATCGCTGCGAACACCGGGGAGCTGTTTTTT. Translation: CAIAANTGELFF.

This clonotype was observed many times. The chain joins TRBV6-5 to TRBJ1-1; no firm D call. Trimming stripped 2 bases from V and 4 bases from J, with 8 bases between. Germline CDR1 and CDR2: MNHEY and SVGAGI. The CDR3 runs 13 residues. In nucleotides, the CDR3 is TGTGCCAGCAGTTACGGAGTAGGCACTGAAGCTTTCTTT. It is translated as CASSYGVGTEAFF.

The rearrangement uses TRBV4-2 and TRBJ1-2, with 8 bases identical to TRBD1. V trimming: 5 bases; J trimming: 1 base; junction bases outside the gene matches: 3. Looked up from germline, CDR1 is LGHNA and CDR2 is YNFKEQ. The CDR3 covers 14 residues. The CDR3 sequence is CASSRDRSNYGYTF. CDR3 coding DNA: TGTGCCAGCAGCAGGGACAGGAGTAACTATGGCTACACCTTC.

Many counts were recorded for this clonotype. V usage is TRBV29-1 and J usage is TRBJ1-1, with TRBD1 matching 7 bases. The V segment lost 4 bases and the J segment 3 bases; nucleotides outside the gene matches: 8. CDR1 and CDR2 from the germline V gene are SQVTM and ANQGSEA. The CDR3 is made up of 14 amino acids. The CDR3 region is CSVVRLTGDTEAFF. The CDR3 DNA is TGCAGCGTTGTAAGGCTTACAGGGGACACTGAAGCTTTCTTT. Based on the CDR3 plus reference TRBV29-1 and TRBJ1-1, the full variable domain is SAVISQKPSRDICQRGTSLTIQCQVDSQVTMMFWYRQQPGQSLTLIATANQGSEATYESGFVIDKFPISRPNLTFSTLTVSNMSPEDSSIYLCSVVRLTGDTEAFFGQGTRLTVV.

The V gene is TRBV18, the J gene TRBJ1-4, with D possibly being TRBD1 (5 bases). This CDR3 has 13 residues. The germline V gene encodes CDR1 KGHSH and CDR2 LQKENI. Trimming left V 4 bases short and J 6 bases short, with 9 bases between. The CDR3 region has the DNA TGTGCCAGCTCACAGGGGCGAGATGAAAAACTGTTTTTT. Translated: CASSQGRDEKLFF.

Only a few counts were recorded for this clonotype. This chain uses TRBV6-1 with TRBJ2-5; maybe TRBD1 (6 bases). Germline CDR1 is MNHNS and CDR2 is SASEGT. The V end was cut by 4 bases, the J end by 5 bases, with 11 bases between. CDR3 size: 13 residues. The CDR3 bases are TGTGCCAGCAGTGTGACAGGCAGGGAGACCCAGTACTTC. Amino acids: CASSVTGRETQYF.

This clonotype was seen a few times. The chain couples TRBV11-2 to TRBJ2-3; 9 bases are a match to TRBD2. CDR1 is SGHAT and CDR2 is FQNNGV in the germline V gene. The CDR3 totals 15 residues. V was clipped by 7 bases and J by 3 bases; unmatched bases: 8. The CDR3 DNA reads TGTGCCAGCATGCTAGGACTAGCGAGAACAGATACGCAGTATTTT. Its translation: CASMLGLARTDTQYF.

Of note for this clonotype: The junction and the germline gene differ at one end; a read error may be behind it. The CDR3 DNA reads as TGTGCCAGCAGCTTAGTTCGGGGGCAGCCCCAACATTTT. Translation gives CASSLVRGQPQHF. The rearrangement uses TRBV11-2 and TRBJ1-5; the D gene is possibly TRBD1 (6 bases). Germline assignment: CDR1 SGHAT and CDR2 FQNNGV. The CDR3 length is 13 residues.

The chain combines TRBV12-3 or TRBV12-4 with TRBJ1-6; D gene uncertain. V was clipped by 5 bases and J by 7 bases, with 12 bases between them. The CDR3 runs to 14 residues. This CDR3 reads CASSPSGGNSPLHF. The CDR3 DNA reads TGTGCCAGCAGTCCCTCAGGAGGGAATTCACCCCTCCACTTT.

Ten or more counts support this clonotype. The J gene is TRBJ2-1, the V gene TRBV7-9, with TRBD2 matching 7 bases. The CDR3 sequence is 16 residues long. Per the germline V gene, CDR1 is SEHNR and CDR2 is FQNEAQ (reference sequence). J lost 0 bases, V lost 6 bases, and 8 bases had no gene match. This CDR3 is CASRPIAGSSYNEQFF. In nucleotides, the CDR3 is TGTGCCAGCAGGCCTATAGCGGGTAGCTCCTACAATGAGCAGTTCTTC. The full variable domain, its missing parts supplied by reference TRBV7-9 and TRBJ2-1, is DTGVSQNPRHKITKRGQNVTFRCDPISEHNRLYWYRQTLGQGPEFLTYFQNEAQLEKSRLLSDRFSAERPKGSFSTLEIQRTEQGDSAMYLCASRPIAGSSYNEQFFGPGTRLTVL.

This clonotype has only a few counts. The J gene is TRBJ1-1, the V gene TRBV12-3 or TRBV12-4, with TRBD1 matching 8 bases. The CDR3 contains 15 residues. V shed 4 bases, J shed 4 bases, and the junction held 8 bases outside the gene matches. In nucleotides, the CDR3 is TGTGCCAGCAGTTCCTCACACAGGGGGGGCACTGAAGCTTTCTTT. As protein: CASSSSHRGGTEAFF.

This chain links TRBV12-3 or TRBV12-4 with TRBJ2-1, with TRBD2 matching 9 bases. With 5 bases clipped from V and 5 bases from J, the junction kept 7 bases outside the gene matches. The CDR3 has 15 amino acids. In DNA, the CDR3 is TGTGCCAGCAGTCCCCGGACTAGCGCTCACAATGAGCAGTTCTTC. This gives the protein CASSPRTSAHNEQFF.

The J gene is TRBJ2-7, the V gene TRBV2; perhaps TRBD2 as D (5 bases). Germline assignment: CDR1 SNHLY and CDR2 FYNNEI. The V and J ends lost 6 bases and 2 bases respectively, with 14 bases between them. This CDR3 has 14 amino acids. The CDR3 loop is CASRSEAAAYEQYF. DNA for the CDR3: TGTGCCAGCAGATCTGAAGCGGCGGCCTACGAGCAGTACTTC.

The rearrangement joins TRBV12-3 or TRBV12-4 to TRBJ2-7; D unclear. Deletions cut 4 bases from V and 7 bases from J, with 11 bases between. This CDR3 comprises 12 residues. CDR3 nucleotide sequence: TGTGCCAGCAGTTCCGGGCGGCGGGAGCAGTACTTC. This encodes CASSSGRREQYF.

This clonotype was observed a few times. V usage is TRBV7-8 and J usage is TRBJ2-5, with 9 bases fitting TRBD1. Germline V gene sequence: CDR1 SGHVS, CDR2 FQNEAQ. The CDR3 is made up of 15 amino acids. With V trimmed by 2 bases and J by 1 base, 2 bases remained unmatched. The CDR3: CASSLYRGPQETQYF. The CDR3 DNA follows: TGTGCCAGCAGCTTATACAGGGGGCCCCAAGAGACCCAGTACTTC. The full variable domain, completed using reference TRBV7-8 and TRBJ2-5, is GAGVSQSPRYKVAKRGQDVALRCDPISGHVSLFWYQQALGQGPEFLTYFQNEAQLDKSGLPSDRFFAERPEGSVSTLKIQRTQQEDSAVYLCASSLYRGPQETQYFGPGTRLLVL.

This clonotype was recorded a few times. J is TRBJ2-2 and V is TRBV9; tentative D call: TRBD2 (5 bases). Germline loops: CDR1 SGDLS, CDR2 YYNGEE. CDR3 length equals 14 residues. Trimming left V 4 bases short and J 1 base short, with 8 bases between. CDR3 nucleotides: TGTGCCAGCAGCCCCCGGGGGAACACCGGGGAGCTGTTTTTT. Translation: CASSPRGNTGELFF.

A few counts support this clonotype. CDR3 sequence reads: CASSYPTGYLGYGYTF. Here the CDR3 DNA reads TGTGCCAGCAGTTACCCGACAGGGTATTTGGGCTATGGCTACACCTTC. The rearrangement links TRBV6-6 to TRBJ1-2, with 7 bases aligning to TRBD1. V dropped 2 bases and J dropped 4; count of bases not matched to a gene: 10. This CDR3 contains 16 residues. Per the germline V gene, CDR1 is MNHNY and CDR2 is SVGAGI (reference sequence).

The table lists this clonotype with many counts. The rearrangement links TRBV6-1 to TRBJ1-1; no firm D call. The V and J ends lost 2 bases and 4 bases respectively, with 8 bases between them. CDR3 length: 13 amino acids. Germline-derived CDR1 and CDR2 are MNHNS and SASEGT. CDR3 region: CASSEKGLTEAFF. The CDR3 DNA reads as TGTGCCAGCAGTGAAAAGGGCCTCACTGAAGCTTTCTTT.

In its sample, this clonotype was seen a few times. V is TRBV18 and J is TRBJ2-1; 8 bases agree with TRBD2. Germline-derived CDR1 and CDR2 are KGHSH and LQKENI. The CDR3 spans 15 residues. V was pared by 3 bases and J by 6 bases, with 7 bases of the junction left unmatched. In nucleotides, the CDR3 is TGTGCCAGCTCACCCAGGGGACTAGAGGTCAATGAGCAGTTCTTC. Translated: CASSPRGLEVNEQFF.

This clonotype was found a few times. The V gene is TRBV14, the J gene TRBJ2-3; tentatively, D is TRBD1 (7 bases). The CDR3 extends over 15 amino acids. V lost 1 base and J lost 5, with 13 bases in between. Germline CDR1 and CDR2: SGHDN and FVKESK. In nucleotides, the CDR3 is TGTGCCAGCAGCCAAGGCGGGACAGCTCGAGATACGCAGTATTTT. Translated, it gives CASSQGGTARDTQYF. The whole variable domain, remainder taken from reference TRBV14 and TRBJ2-3, is EAGVTQFPSHSVIEKGQTVTLRCDPISGHDNLYWYRRVMGKEIKFLLHFVKESKQDESGMPNNRFLAERTGGTYSTLKVQPAELEDSGVYFCASSQGGTARDTQYFGPGTRLTVL.

Many counts were recorded for this clonotype. CDR3 protein: CATSVGSTGQPQHF. In nucleotides, the CDR3 is TGTGCCACCAGTGTCGGGAGTACGGGTCAGCCCCAGCATTTT. The V call is TRBV24-1, the J call TRBJ1-5; no clear D gene. Germline CDR1 is KGHDR and CDR2 is SFDVKD. Trimming pared 5 bases from V and 6 bases from J, leaving 13 bases between. The CDR3 is made up of 14 amino acids.

This clonotype was counted ten times or more. J is TRBJ2-3 and V is TRBV28, with D tentatively TRBD2 (5 bases). CDR3 length: 18 residues. The V gene lost 6 bases and the J gene lost 3 bases, with 25 bases spanning the gap. Looked up from germline, CDR1 is MDHEN and CDR2 is SYDVKM. CDR3 sequence reads: CASRPTLDLLLGTDTQYF. The DNA of the CDR3 is TGTGCCAGCAGGCCTACCTTAGATTTACTACTAGGAACAGATACGCAGTATTTT.

The chain recombines TRBV12-3 or TRBV12-4 with TRBJ2-7; D might be TRBD2 (6 bases). With 8 bases removed from V and 4 bases from J, the gap between germline ends came to 18 bases. The CDR3 sequence is 14 residues long. The chain's CDR3 is CASAPTGTLYEQYF. CDR3 DNA: TGTGCCAGCGCCCCAACCGGGACTTTATACGAGCAGTACTTC.

This clonotype was seen only a few times. The V gene is TRBV20-1, the J gene TRBJ2-7; weak D call: TRBD1 (5 bases). The germline CDR1 and CDR2 sequences are DFQATT and SNEGSKA (reference sequence). V was clipped by 6 bases and J by 2 bases, with 11 bases between them. This CDR3 has 12 residues. This chain's CDR3 is CSAGQGAYEQYF. The CDR3 coding sequence is TGCAGTGCAGGGCAGGGTGCCTACGAGCAGTACTTC.

This clonotype has more than one count but fewer than ten. The chain recombines TRBV29-1 with TRBJ2-7, with TRBD2 matching 9 bases. This CDR3 is 16 amino acids long. With V trimmed by 2 bases and J by 0 bases, 8 bases remained unmatched. Germline-derived CDR1 and CDR2 are SQVTM and ANQGSEA. The CDR3 nucleotides are TGCAGCGTTGAAAAGTCCAGCGGGGGGAGCTCCTACGAGCAGTACTTC. The encoded protein is CSVEKSSGGSSYEQYF.

This clonotype has only a few counts. This chain uses TRBV4-1 with TRBJ2-2; D unresolved. CDR1 is MGHRA, CDR2 YSYEKL, per germline. CDR3 length equals 10 residues. V lost 9 bases to trimming and J lost 6 bases, with 5 bases between them. The CDR3 nucleotides are TGCGCCAGAACCCCCGGGGAGCTGTTTTTT. Translated: CARTPGELFF.

The CDR3 loop is CASRKGQINTEAFF. In nucleotides, the CDR3 is TGTGCCAGCAGGAAGGGACAGATTAACACTGAAGCTTTCTTT. This sequence joins TRBV6-1 and TRBJ1-1; 7 bases agree with TRBD1. Germline CDR1 MNHNS, CDR2 SASEGT. Losses at the gene ends were 6 bases for V and 2 bases for J; bases not matched to a gene: 6. The CDR3 is 14 residues long.

This clonotype was observed at least ten times. This chain joins TRBV20-1 and TRBJ2-1, with D maybe TRBD2 (6 bases). The CDR3 runs 14 residues. Germline V gene sequence: CDR1 DFQATT, CDR2 SNEGSKA (reference sequence). V was pared by 6 bases and J by 9 bases, with 21 bases between. The DNA of the CDR3 is TGCAGTGCAAGTGAAATGACTAGTTTGGGTGAGCAGTTCTTC. Protein: CSASEMTSLGEQFF.